This TCR beta chain was sequenced during a study of Ad26.COV2.S vaccination and SARS-CoV-2 variants (dated by TCRdb to 2020 to 2023). With regard to the full study: Donors in the vaccine arm were drawn from COV1001, a multicentre, randomized, double-blind, placebo-controlled phase I-IIa trial testing Ad26.COV2.S in healthy adults. Dosing of Ad26.COV2.S was intramuscular, at either 5x10^10 or 1x10^11 viral particles, delivered as one shot or as two shots spaced 56 days apart. The specificity and breadth of SARS-CoV-2-reactive T cell receptors after Ad26.COV2.S vaccination were assessed by TCRbeta repertoire sequencing. The TCR-sequenced set comprised approximately 30 samples: about 19 Ad26.COV2.S vaccine recipients, 5 placebo recipients and 8 SARS-CoV-2 convalescent individuals. Participants in the trial were split at random into five groups of five each, receiving low-dose or high-dose Ad26.COV2.S once or twice, or else placebo on both occasions. Throughout the experiments and outcome assessment, investigators stayed blinded to trial group allocation.

This clone occurred once. No cognate antigen has been identified for it. Base quality data are lacking; no much larger clone is found one base away. The CDR3 contains 15 residues, cysteine and phenylalanine counted. Of the read, only the CDR3 DNA is kept; its 45 bases are in frame from base 1. A distance of 16 bases separates the germline ends of V and J, which lose 9 bases and 0 bases respectively. From the germline V gene, CDR1 is KGHDR and CDR2 is SFDVKD. The meaning of the sample's treatment or condition label: some 20 received Ad26.COV2.S at low or high dose, single or two shots; about five received placebo; per-sample allocation not given. Repertoires of vaccine and placebo recipients were sequenced from samples collected on day 63 after the first injection. Between 29 July and 7 August 2020, Cohort 1b enrolled about 27 adults aged 18-55 years at one site in Boston, USA. As a vaccine, Ad26.COV2.S was a replication-incompetent adenovirus type 26 vector that expressed a prefusion-stabilized SARS-CoV-2 spike protein derived from the original Wuhan strain.

Study-wide conclusions, independent of this receptor: Higher spike-specific TCR breadth was observed in Ad26.COV2.S recipients than in placebo recipients (P = 0.0014). Comparing responses between vaccine doses or regimens was not something the study was powered to do. Non-spike TCR breadth was comparable between vaccine and placebo recipients, consistent with the vaccine containing only spike. Substantial breadth of spike-specific CD8+ and CD4+ T cell responses was reported after vaccination. According to the authors, total T cell responses may have been underestimated by the TCR breadth and depth analyses.

The immunoSEQ Assay was used to sequence TCRbeta CDR3 regions. After extraction, genomic DNA underwent amplification by bias-controlled multiplex PCR, followed by high-throughput sequencing. For the original study's pipeline: To quantify the absolute abundance of every unique TCRbeta CDR3 region, sequences were collapsed and filtered. T cell fraction was estimated by normalization of TCRbeta template counts to usable DNA, with usable DNA being measured through amplification of reference genes present in all nucleated cells. Repertoire TCRs were annotated as SARS-CoV-2-specific by exact matching of V gene, CDR3 amino acid sequence and J gene to a known reactive TCR set. MIRA supplied the reference SARS-CoV-2 TCR set, which was filtered for enrichment in COVID-19-positive ImmuneCODE repertoires so that public or cross-reactive TCRs were removed. Using the MIRA antigens, annotated TCRs were further analysed by specific ORF or by position within an ORF. Breadth was defined as the number of annotated unique rearrangements divided by the total number of unique productive rearrangements, and depth was defined as the summed frequency of the annotated unique rearrangements. Group comparisons of TCR breadth used two-sided Wilcoxon rank-sum tests. The source is immuneACCESS, and TCRdb retained only in-frame sequences with V and J called. Part of the clones is not carried over; for the studies checked, unresolved V genes explain less than half of this, and the remainder is unexplained. V and J calls and clone size are copied from that table; D and trimming were computed from the DNA. This sample comprises roughly 350,000 clones, about nine tenths of them detected only once. The ten largest clones take up roughly 3.2% of the sample.

The source of this sequence is a person between 18 and 65 years old who received the Ad26.COV2.S COVID-19 vaccine or a placebo. Rearrangement joined TRBV24-1 to TRBJ1-2; the D segment cannot be called with confidence. The material was peripheral blood, obtained in a trial of Ad26.COV2.S vaccine versus placebo. The sequenced DNA: TGTGCCACCGGGCAGGACGCAGAAGCTAACTATGGCTACACCTTC. Its amino acids are CATGQDAEANYGYTF.